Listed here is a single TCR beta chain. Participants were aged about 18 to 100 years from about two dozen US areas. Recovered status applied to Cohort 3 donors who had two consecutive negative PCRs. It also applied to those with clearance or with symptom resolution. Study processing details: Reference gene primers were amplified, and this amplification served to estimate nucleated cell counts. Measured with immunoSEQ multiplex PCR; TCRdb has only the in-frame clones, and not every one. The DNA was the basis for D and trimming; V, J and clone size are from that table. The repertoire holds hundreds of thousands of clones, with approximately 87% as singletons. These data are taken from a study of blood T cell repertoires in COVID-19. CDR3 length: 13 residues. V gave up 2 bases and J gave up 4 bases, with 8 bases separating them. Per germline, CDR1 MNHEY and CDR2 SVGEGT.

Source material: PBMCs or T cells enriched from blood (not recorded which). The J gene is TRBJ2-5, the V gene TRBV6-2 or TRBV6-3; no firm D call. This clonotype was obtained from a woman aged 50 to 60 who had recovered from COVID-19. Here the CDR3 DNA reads TGTGCCAGCAGTTACGAGGTGGCAGAGACCCAGTACTTC. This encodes CASSYEVAETQYF.